Shown below are 26 T cell receptor beta chains from a single sample sequenced in a study of shared clonotypes between healthy human individuals. Repertoires were generated with immunoSEQ multiplex PCR, while TCRdb's copy carries only in-frame clones and drops some. The sample lists roughly 490,000 clones, 79% occurring once. Sequencing was done on a sample of PBMCs. These receptors all come from a middle-aged woman in good health. Some clones in this sample may be carry-over from other donors' samples.

For this clone: A single base separates this from a much larger clone, so it may be a read error. This sequence joins TRBV11-2 and TRBJ1-1, with D possibly being TRBD1 (6 bases). The CDR3 has 13 amino acids. CDR1 is SGHAT, CDR2 FQNNGV, per germline. The CDR3 is CACGEQGNTEASF. The CDR3 region has the DNA TGTGCCTGCGGGGAACAGGGTAACACTGAAGCTTCCTTT.

V gene TRBV7-2 combines with J gene TRBJ2-7; 7 bases are shared with TRBD1. The V and J ends lost 5 bases and 2 bases, in that order; junction bases with no gene match: 9. CDR1 is SGHTA, CDR2 FQGNSA, per germline. The CDR3 runs to 15 residues. The CDR3 protein is CASSHDRARAYEQYF. CDR3 nucleotides: TGTGCCAGCAGCCACGACAGGGCCCGAGCCTACGAGCAGTACTTC.

The chain uses TRBV9 and TRBJ2-2, with 10 bases fitting TRBD2. V shed 0 bases and J 4 bases; nucleotides not matched to a gene: 9. The CDR3 contains 18 residues. CDR1 SGDLS and CDR2 YYNGEE come from the germline V gene. The CDR3 here is CASSVDGSGRIGTGELFF. The CDR3 DNA sequence: TGTGCCAGCAGCGTAGATGGTAGCGGGAGGATAGGCACCGGGGAGCTGTTTTTT.

This clone has a single count. V and J are TRBV5-1 and TRBJ2-2; 8 bases are shared with TRBD2. The length of the CDR3 is 15 residues. Germline V gene sequence: CDR1 SGHRS, CDR2 YFSETQ. The J segment lost 5 bases and the V segment lost 0 bases, leaving 3 bases of the junction unmatched. The CDR3 sequence: CASSLVAGGTGELFF. Written as DNA, the CDR3 is TGCGCCAGCAGCTTGGTTGCGGGAGGAACCGGGGAGCTGTTTTTT.

There are a few counts of this clone. The chain carries TRBV2 and TRBJ2-5, with 7 bases aligning to TRBD2. Germline V gene lookup returns CDR1 SNHLY and CDR2 FYNNEI. V gave up 5 bases and J gave up 0 bases; unmatched junction bases: 3. The CDR3 has 14 residues. The CDR3 coding sequence is TGTGCCAGCAGTTTTCTAGCGGACCAAGAGACCCAGTACTTC. Amino acid sequence: CASSFLADQETQYF. Combining the CDR3 with reference TRBV2 and TRBJ2-5 gives the whole variable domain EPEVTQTPSHQVTQMGQEVILRCVPISNHLYFYWYRQILGQKVEFLVSFYNNEISEKSEIFDDQFSVERPDGSNFTLKIRSTKLEDSAMYFCASSFLADQETQYFGPGTRLLVL.

The CDR3 loop is CASSPEARDRGQLFF. CDR3 DNA sequence: TGTGCCAGCTCACCAGAAGCCCGGGACAGGGGGCAGCTGTTTTTT. The chain uses TRBV18 and TRBJ2-2, with 12 bases lining up with TRBD1. This CDR3 comprises 15 residues. Trimming at V came to 2 bases and at J to 12 bases, leaving 7 bases not matched to a gene. CDR1 and CDR2 (germline): KGHSH, LQKENI.

The V call is TRBV7-3, the J call TRBJ2-3; tentatively, D is TRBD1 (5 bases). V was clipped by 5 bases and J by 6 bases, with 12 bases between them. CDR1 is SGHTA, CDR2 FQGTGA, per germline. CDR3 length: 13 amino acids. CDR3 sequence reads: CASSPGPGDTQYF. The CDR3, as DNA: TGTGCCAGCAGCCCCGGGCCAGGGGATACGCAGTATTTT.

This chain links TRBV27 with TRBJ2-1, with D perhaps assigned TRBD1 or TRBD2 (5 bases each). The germline V and J ends were trimmed by 2 bases and 2 bases, with 10 bases remaining between them. The CDR3 sequence is 15 residues long. The germline V gene encodes CDR1 MNHEY and CDR2 SMNVEV (reference sequence). This chain's CDR3 is CASSLGWGTYNEQFF. The DNA for the CDR3 is TGTGCCAGCAGTTTAGGGTGGGGGACCTACAATGAGCAGTTCTTC.

This chain joins TRBV7-3 and TRBJ1-3; D ambiguous. Between the trimmed V and J ends, which lost 5 bases and 0 bases, there was a span of 14 bases. Germline V CDR1 and CDR2: SGHTA, FQGTGA. This CDR3 is built from 16 residues. This CDR3 is CASSPQSESSGNTIYF. The DNA for the CDR3 is TGTGCCAGCAGCCCCCAGTCGGAGAGCTCTGGAAACACCATATATTTT.

The rearrangement links TRBV6-6 to TRBJ2-1, with 8 bases aligning to TRBD2. The length of the CDR3 is 15 residues. Germline CDR1 is MNHNY and CDR2 is SVGAGI (reference sequence). Unmatched junction bases numbered 7, after V lost 6 bases and J lost 3 bases. The CDR3 sequence: CASSRAAGGYNEQFF. The CDR3 DNA reads as TGTGCCAGCAGCCGCGCGGCGGGAGGCTACAATGAGCAGTTCTTC.

The J gene is TRBJ2-7, the V gene TRBV27, with D perhaps TRBD1 (5 bases). From germline, CDR1 is MNHEY and CDR2 SMNVEV (reference sequence). V was trimmed by 2 bases and J by 5 bases, leaving 7 bases between them. The CDR3 spans 12 residues. The CDR3 DNA follows: TGTGCCAGCAGTTTACCAGGGAACGAGCAGTACTTC. Translation gives CASSLPGNEQYF.

The V and J genes are TRBV6-6 and TRBJ2-7; weak D call: TRBD2 (6 bases). Trimming stripped 7 bases from V and 6 bases from J, with 13 bases between. CDR1 is MNHNY and CDR2 is SVGAGI in the germline V gene (reference sequence). This CDR3 contains 12 residues. This CDR3 is CASTSEGGEQYF. The CDR3 bases are TGTGCCAGCACTAGCGAAGGCGGCGAGCAGTACTTC.

This chain uses TRBV11-1 with TRBJ2-1, with 10 bases identical to TRBD1. J lost 6 bases, V lost 6 bases, and 8 bases had no gene match. This CDR3 has 15 amino acids. From germline, CDR1 is SGHAT and CDR2 FQDESV (reference sequence). Here the CDR3 reads CASSRQGAILNEQFF. CDR3 nucleotide sequence: TGTGCCAGCAGTAGACAGGGGGCGATTCTCAATGAGCAGTTCTTC.

This clone was seen once. The genes are TRBV4-2 and TRBJ2-5; 11 bases line up with TRBD2. V was clipped by 1 base and J by 3 bases; unmatched bases: 4. CDR1 is LGHNA, CDR2 YNFKEQ, per germline. The CDR3 runs to 16 residues. The CDR3 spells CASSQGGLADKETQYF. The CDR3, as DNA: TGTGCCAGCAGCCAAGGGGGACTAGCGGATAAAGAGACCCAGTACTTC.

This CDR3 reads CASSSGQNQPQHF. The CDR3 DNA reads TGTGCCAGCAGCTCGGGACAGAATCAGCCCCAGCATTTT. This chain connects TRBV7-6 to TRBJ1-5; 7 bases align to TRBD1. Germline V gene sequence: CDR1 SGHVS, CDR2 FNYEAQ. The CDR3 is 13 residues long. Unmatched junction bases numbered 1, after V lost 4 bases and J lost 4 bases.

V usage is TRBV10-2 and J usage is TRBJ2-7; a possible D gene is TRBD2 (5 bases). V was cut by 4 bases and J by 2 bases, with 9 bases left in between. In germline, CDR1 is WSHSY, CDR2 SAAADI. This CDR3 has 13 amino acids. The CDR3 sequence: CASSGDYAYEQYF. The CDR3 region has the DNA TGCGCCAGCAGTGGTGACTATGCCTACGAGCAGTACTTC.

This clone was detected ten times or more. CDR3 residues: CASSLIWGGTQYF. The CDR3 DNA sequence: TGTGCCAGCAGTTTAATCTGGGGGGGGACCCAGTACTTC. The chain uses TRBV28 and TRBJ2-5, with 7 bases lining up with TRBD2. The CDR3 totals 13 residues. J was trimmed by 7 bases and V by 2 bases; bases with no gene match: 4. Germline CDR1 and CDR2: MDHEN and SYDVKM.

The rearrangement uses TRBV7-2 and TRBJ2-7; D gene uncertain. Germline assignment: CDR1 SGHTA and CDR2 FQGNSA. V was clipped by 1 base and J by 6 bases, with 10 bases between them. The CDR3 is 13 residues long. The CDR3 coding sequence is TGTGCCAGCAGCTTAGTACCTCCAAGCGAGCAGTACTTC. It is translated as CASSLVPPSEQYF. The complete variable domain, with remaining parts taken from reference TRBV7-2 and TRBJ2-7, reads GAGVSQSPSNKVTEKGKDVELRCDPISGHTALYWYRQSLGQGLEFLIYFQGNSAPDKSGLPSDRFSAERTGGSVSTLTIQRTQQEDSAVYLCASSLVPPSEQYFGPGTRLTVT.

Written as DNA, the CDR3 is TGTGCCAGCAGCAGCCAGGCTCCGGGACAGAGTATCTGTGGCTACACCTTC. It encodes CASSSQAPGQSICGYTF. The gene calls are TRBV21-1 and TRBJ1-2; TRBD1 reflects the table's D call only, with no check against the DNA. TRBV21-1 is a known pseudogene. This CDR3 has 17 amino acids.

The chain is built from TRBV14 and TRBJ2-5; 11 nucleotides agree with TRBD2. Per germline, CDR1 SGHDN and CDR2 FVKESK. There are 16 residues in the CDR3. V lost 5 bases, J lost 0 bases, and 5 bases stayed unmatched. The CDR3 here is CASSRLAGLYQETQYF. In DNA form, the CDR3 reads TGTGCCAGCAGCAGACTAGCGGGACTGTACCAAGAGACCCAGTACTTC.

This chain connects TRBV9 to TRBJ2-1; 13 nucleotides match TRBD2. V trimming: 0 bases; J trimming: 8 bases; junction bases outside the gene matches: 5. There are 16 residues in the CDR3. CDR1 and CDR2 from the germline V gene are SGDLS and YYNGEE. DNA for the CDR3: TGTGCCAGCAGCGTAGGACTAGCGGGAGGATACTATGAGCAGTTCTTC. Protein product: CASSVGLAGGYYEQFF.

V usage is TRBV15 and J usage is TRBJ2-5; D uncertain. Germline CDR1 reads LNHNV; CDR2 reads YYDKDF (reference sequence). CDR3 length: 15 amino acids. The V end was cut by 0 bases, the J end by 4 bases, with 12 bases between. CDR3 region: CATSRDFAQLETQYF. The CDR3 DNA sequence: TGTGCCACCAGCAGAGATTTTGCACAGTTAGAGACCCAGTACTTC.

In this sample, this clone turned up once. The chain combines TRBV11-2 with TRBJ2-1; 12 bases match TRBD2. V dropped 5 bases and J dropped 9; count of bases not matched to a gene: 8. The germline V gene encodes CDR1 SGHAT and CDR2 FQNNGV. The length of the CDR3 is 15 residues. CDR3 nucleotide sequence: TGTGCCAGCAGCGCCCTAGCGGGAGGGCCAGTTGAGCAGTTCTTC. Encoded protein: CASSALAGGPVEQFF.

The V gene is TRBV2, the J gene TRBJ2-1, with 10 bases identical to TRBD2. The V gene end was trimmed by 5 bases and the J gene end by 6 bases; junction bases not matched to a gene: 4. Germline-derived CDR1 and CDR2 are SNHLY and FYNNEI. The CDR3 contains 14 residues. The CDR3 region has the DNA TGTGCCAGCAGTATCGGACTAGCGGTCAATGAGCAGTTCTTC. This codes for CASSIGLAVNEQFF.

This clone was seen only a few times. The chain couples TRBV19 to TRBJ1-1; no reliable D call. Germline V CDR1 and CDR2: LNHDA, SQIVND (reference sequence). V lost 3 bases and J lost 3, with 17 bases in between. The CDR3 has 16 amino acids. CDR3 sequence reads: CASSMMGLVKYTEAFF. The CDR3 DNA reads as TGTGCCAGTAGTATGATGGGGTTGGTAAAGTACACTGAAGCTTTCTTT. The full variable domain, its missing parts supplied by reference TRBV19 and TRBJ1-1, is DGGITQSPKYLFRKEGQNVTLSCEQNLNHDAMYWYRQDPGQGLRLIYYSQIVNDFQKGDIAEGYSVSREKKESFPLTVTSAQKNPTAFYLCASSMMGLVKYTEAFFGQGTRLTVV.

The gene calls are TRBV18 and TRBJ1-5; weak D call: TRBD1 (5 bases). Germline V CDR1 and CDR2: KGHSH, LQKENI. The germline V and J ends were trimmed by 6 bases and 5 bases, with 11 bases remaining between them. This CDR3 has 13 amino acids. The CDR3 reads CASSRRGDQPQHF. The CDR3 region has the DNA TGTGCCAGCTCCCGGCGGGGGGATCAGCCCCAGCATTTT.